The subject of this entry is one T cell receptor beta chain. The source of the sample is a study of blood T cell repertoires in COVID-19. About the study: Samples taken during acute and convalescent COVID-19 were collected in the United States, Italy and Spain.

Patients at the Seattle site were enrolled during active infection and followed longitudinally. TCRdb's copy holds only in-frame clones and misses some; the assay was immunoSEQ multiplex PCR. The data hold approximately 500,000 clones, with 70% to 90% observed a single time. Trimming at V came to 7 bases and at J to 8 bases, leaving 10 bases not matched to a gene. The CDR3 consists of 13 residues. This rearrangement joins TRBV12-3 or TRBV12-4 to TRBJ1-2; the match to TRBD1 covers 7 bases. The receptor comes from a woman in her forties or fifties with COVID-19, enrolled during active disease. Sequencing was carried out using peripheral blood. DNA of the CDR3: TGTGCCAGCACGCTAGGACAGGCTAGGGGCTACACCTTC. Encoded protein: CASTLGQARGYTF.